These 5 T cell receptor beta chains originate from one sample sequenced in a study of regulatory T cells in long-lasting Graves disease. According to the study, TCR beta libraries were built with iRepertoire HTBI primers and CDR3-region Arm-PCR. TCRdb independently ran MiXCR on the multiplex PCR reads; one entry per CDR3 protein. The sample has fewer than 400,000 distinct CDR3 sequences; over 15% are singletons. Time point given: newly diagnosed GD, antithyroid drugs for less than 3 months. With RNA extracted from PBMCs as input, the TCR library was made. The sequencing here drew on peripheral blood mononuclear cells (PBMCs), taken at new diagnosis, from a patient treated with antithyroid drugs. All receptors derive from a female donor with Graves disease.

This sequence joins TRBV11-3 and TRBJ2-3; 9 bases line up with TRBD2. J gave up 5 bases and V 5 bases, and 8 bases lay outside the gene matches. The germline gives CDR1 SGHNT, CDR2 YENEEA. This CDR3 contains 15 residues. The CDR3 region is CASSQVSGSKDTQYF. The DNA for the CDR3 is TGTGCCAGCAGCCAAGTTAGCGGGAGTAAAGATACGCAGTATTTT. The whole variable domain, filled in from reference TRBV11-3 and TRBJ2-3, reads EAGVVQSPRYKIIEKKQPVAFWCNPISGHNTLYWYLQNLGQGPELLIRYENEEAVDDSQLPKDRFSAERLKGVDSTLKIQPAELGDSAVYLCASSQVSGSKDTQYFGPGTRLTVL.

This clonotype was counted a few times. The rearrangement uses TRBV12-3 or TRBV12-4 and TRBJ2-2, with a possible D match to TRBD2 (6 bases). Trimming stripped 3 bases from V and 3 bases from J, with 11 bases between. This CDR3 is 15 amino acids long. The DNA of the CDR3 is TGTGCCAGCAGTTTGGGTAGCGGATACACCGGGGAGCTGTTTTTT. Translating gives CASSLGSGYTGELFF.

This clonotype was seen ten or more times. The rearrangement uses TRBV5-8 and TRBJ2-3, with D perhaps TRBD1 (7 bases). Germline V CDR1 and CDR2: SGHTS, YDEGEE. Trimming pared 0 bases from V and 2 bases from J, leaving 19 bases between. The CDR3 runs to 18 residues. CDR3 coding DNA: TGTGCCAGCAGCTTGGCCTGGTGGGGGGACAGCCCCACAGATACGCAGTATTTT. This codes for CASSLAWWGDSPTDTQYF. The full variable domain, in which reference TRBV5-8 and TRBJ2-3 provide the parts outside the CDR3, is EAGVTQSPTHLIKTRGQQATLRCSPISGHTSVYWYQQALGLGLQFLLWYDEGEERNRGNFPPRFSGRQFPNYSSELNVNALELEDSALYLCASSLAWWGDSPTDTQYFGPGTRLTVL.

Ten or more counts support this clonotype. The V gene is TRBV6-8, the J gene TRBJ2-7; D is undetermined. Per the germline V gene, CDR1 is MNHGY and CDR2 is SAAAGT. The CDR3 spans 14 residues. V lost 6 bases and J 5 bases, leaving 17 bases between the germline ends. CDR3 in DNA: TGTGCCAGCAGGGTCTCTCCGCCTGAGGACGAGCAGTACTTC. Encoded protein: CASRVSPPEDEQYF.

There are many counts of this clonotype. One junction end does not reproduce the germline sequence, and a read error may be involved. The chain recombines TRBV5-1 with TRBJ1-1; D might be TRBD1 (6 bases). This CDR3 spans 14 amino acids. Germline V gives CDR1 SGHRS, CDR2 YFSETQ. The CDR3 spells CASSLRGGNSEAFF. CDR3 sequence (DNA): TGCGCCAGCAGCCTGAGGGGGGGGAACAGTGAAGCTTTCTTT.